The table lists the clone carrying this TCR beta chain with a count of one. These data come from a study of blood T cell repertoires in COVID-19. Study background: Samples taken during acute and convalescent COVID-19 were collected in the United States, Italy and Spain. PBMCs, B-cell-depleted T cells, or T cells were the source of the cDNA or gDNA that made up the material.

Germline V gene sequence: CDR1 LGHNA, CDR2 YSLEER. Trimming at V came to 1 base and at J to 4 bases, leaving 14 bases not matched to a gene. The CDR3 spans 20 residues. In the original analysis: How many nucleated cells were present was estimated from reference gene primer amplification. Sequencing used immunoSEQ multiplex PCR; TCRdb keeps in-frame clones, though not all of them. V, J and clone size are those of that table, while D and trimming were read from the DNA. The profile shows about 240,000 clones, 85% to 90% of them singletons. This TCR came from a man aged 55 to 70 with acute or convalescent COVID-19. The rearrangement links TRBV4-3 to TRBJ2-1, with 12 bases fitting TRBD2. The sequenced sample was peripheral blood. The CDR3 loop is CASSQGNTRGGLAGYNEQFF. The CDR3 nucleotides are TGCGCCAGCAGCCAAGGAAATACAAGGGGGGGACTAGCGGGTTACAATGAGCAGTTCTTC.